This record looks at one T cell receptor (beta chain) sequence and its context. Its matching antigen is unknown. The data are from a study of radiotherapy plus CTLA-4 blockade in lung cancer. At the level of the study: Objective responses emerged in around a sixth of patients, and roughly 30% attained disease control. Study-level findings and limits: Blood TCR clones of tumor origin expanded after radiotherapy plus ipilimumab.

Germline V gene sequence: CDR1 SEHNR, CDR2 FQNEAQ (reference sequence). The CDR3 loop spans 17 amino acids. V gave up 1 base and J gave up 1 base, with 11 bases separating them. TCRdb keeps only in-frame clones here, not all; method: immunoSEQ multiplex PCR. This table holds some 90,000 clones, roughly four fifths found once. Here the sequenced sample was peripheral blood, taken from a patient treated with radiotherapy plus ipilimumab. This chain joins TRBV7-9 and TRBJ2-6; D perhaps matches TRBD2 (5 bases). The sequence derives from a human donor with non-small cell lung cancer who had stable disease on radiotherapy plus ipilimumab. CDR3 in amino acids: CASSLGSGLSGANVLTF. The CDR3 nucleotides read TGTGCCAGCAGCTTAGGGTCGGGGTTGTCTGGGGCCAACGTCCTGACTTTC.